These 25 T cell receptor beta chains share one sample of origin, sequenced in a study of identical twins. TCRdb redid the calling of the 5' RACE reads with MiXCR, one entry per CDR3 protein. This table has more than 200,000 distinct CDR3 sequences, roughly 10% appearing once. Sequenced material: memory (CD45RO+) T cells sorted from blood. The receptors here all came from a woman between 18 and 29 years old in good health.

This clonotype was seen a few times. CDR3 region: CASSAQPPSGGFADTQYF. As DNA, the CDR3 is TGTGCCAGCAGTGCCCAACCCCCCTCTGGGGGCTTCGCAGATACGCAGTATTTT. The chain carries TRBV6-1 and TRBJ2-3; tentative D call: TRBD1 (6 bases). Trimming stripped 4 bases from V and 4 bases from J, with 24 bases between. Germline CDR1 MNHNS, CDR2 SASEGT. This CDR3 contains 18 residues.

Many counts were recorded for this clonotype. The J gene is TRBJ2-7, the V gene TRBV7-2; 10 bases map to TRBD2. V shed 3 bases, J shed 3 bases, and the junction held 2 bases outside the gene matches. Germline V lookup: CDR1 SGHTA, CDR2 FQGNSA. The CDR3 is 14 amino acids. CDR3 sequence: CASSFTSGNYEQYF. The CDR3 DNA reads as TGTGCCAGCAGCTTTACTAGCGGGAACTACGAGCAGTACTTC. The full variable domain, rest sourced from reference TRBV7-2 and TRBJ2-7, is GAGVSQSPSNKVTEKGKDVELRCDPISGHTALYWYRQSLGQGLEFLIYFQGNSAPDKSGLPSDRFSAERTGGSVSTLTIQRTQQEDSAVYLCASSFTSGNYEQYFGPGTRLTVT.

As concerns this clonotype: Germline and junction disagree at one end, which may indicate a read error. The chain has TRBV7-7 and TRBJ2-3; no reliable D call. The length of the CDR3 is 15 residues. CDR1 and CDR2 (germline): SSHAT, FNYEAQ (reference sequence). CDR3 in DNA: TGTGCTAGCAGCTTAGGACGTGGAAACACAGATACGCAGTATTTT. The encoded protein is CASSLGRGNTDTQYF. The full variable domain, rest sourced from reference TRBV7-7 and TRBJ2-3, is GAGVSQSPRYKVTKRGQDVTLRCDPISSHATLYWYQQALGQGPEFLTYFNYEAQPDKSGLPSDRFSAERPEGSISTLTIQRTEQRDSAMYRCASSLGRGNTDTQYFGPGTRLTVL.

The V and J genes are TRBV6-1 and TRBJ1-3, with no clear D. CDR1 and CDR2 (germline): MNHNS, SASEGT. V was clipped by 3 bases and J by 0 bases, with 12 bases between them. CDR3 length equals 16 residues. CDR3 protein: CASSDRNRLSGNTIYF. The CDR3 nucleotides are TGTGCCAGCAGTGATAGGAACCGGCTCTCTGGAAACACCATATATTTT.

In DNA form, the CDR3 reads TGTGCCAGCAACGTTGACAGAACGAACACTGAAGCTTTCTTT. The encoded protein is CASNVDRTNTEAFF. The chain recombines TRBV7-8 with TRBJ1-1; D may be TRBD1 (5 bases). The V end lost 7 bases, the J end lost 1 base, and 13 bases lay between the germline ends. CDR3 length: 14 residues. Germline V gene sequence: CDR1 SGHVS, CDR2 FQNEAQ. The variable domain in full, with the rest retrieved from reference TRBV7-8 and TRBJ1-1, is GAGVSQSPRYKVAKRGQDVALRCDPISGHVSLFWYQQALGQGPEFLTYFQNEAQLDKSGLPSDRFFAERPEGSVSTLKIQRTQQEDSAVYLCASNVDRTNTEAFFGQGTRLTVV.

The chain carries TRBV11-2 and TRBJ2-2; D perhaps matches TRBD2 (5 bases). The CDR3 length is 13 residues. Trimming took 0 bases from V and 7 from J, leaving 6 bases between them. Germline V gene data show CDR1 as SGHAT and CDR2 as FQNNGV. This chain's CDR3 is CASSLEAGGELFF. The CDR3 nucleotides are TGTGCCAGCAGCTTAGAGGCGGGCGGGGAGCTGTTTTTT.

This clonotype has more than one count but fewer than ten. This chain joins TRBV11-1 and TRBJ2-2, with TRBD1 matching over 7 bases. V shed 2 bases and J 5 bases; nucleotides not matched to a gene: 5. The CDR3 runs 15 residues. Germline CDR1 reads SGHAT; CDR2 reads FQDESV (reference sequence). DNA for the CDR3: TGTGCCAGCAGCTTAACGGGACAGAAAACCGGGGAGCTGTTTTTT. This sequence encodes CASSLTGQKTGELFF. The complete variable domain, with remaining parts taken from reference TRBV11-1 and TRBJ2-2, reads EAEVAQSPRYKITEKSQAVAFWCDPISGHATLYWYRQILGQGPELLVQFQDESVVDDSQLPKDRFSAERLKGVDSTLKIQPAELGDSAMYLCASSLTGQKTGELFFGEGSRLTVL.

The rearrangement joins TRBV6-1 to TRBJ2-1; weak D call: TRBD1 (5 bases). There are 14 residues in the CDR3. In germline, CDR1 is MNHNS, CDR2 SASEGT. Trimming removed 6 bases from V and 0 bases from J, with 9 bases in between. CDR3 sequence reads: CASRGARSYNEQFF. The CDR3 DNA reads TGTGCCAGCAGAGGGGCCCGCTCCTACAATGAGCAGTTCTTC.

CDR3 sequence reads: CASSQGTLHIRQYF. CDR3 DNA: TGTGCCAGCAGCCAGGGCACGCTCCATATACGGCAGTATTTT. The chain joins TRBV3-1 to TRBJ2-3; D is unresolved. Trimming took off 3 bases at V and 11 bases at J, with 18 bases between the two ends. CDR1 is LGHDT, CDR2 YNNKEL, per germline (reference sequence). This CDR3 region has 14 residues.

At least ten counts were recorded for this clonotype. This chain connects TRBV29-1 to TRBJ2-3, with TRBD2 identical over 13 bases. CDR1 is SQVTM, CDR2 ANQGSEA, per germline. This CDR3 is 15 amino acids long. Trimming removed 7 bases from V and 4 bases from J; junction bases left unmatched: 8. The CDR3: CSARTSGRESDTQYF. Written as DNA, the CDR3 is TGCAGCGCCAGGACTAGCGGGAGAGAATCAGATACGCAGTATTTT.

This clonotype was detected only a few times. The chain carries TRBV5-1 and TRBJ2-3; no clear D gene. This CDR3 is 13 amino acids long. V lost 7 bases to trimming and J lost 4 bases, with 13 bases between them. Germline V gives CDR1 SGHRS, CDR2 YFSETQ. CDR3 region: CASGPNSADTQYF. CDR3 nucleotides: TGCGCCAGCGGGCCGAATTCCGCAGATACGCAGTATTTT.

The chain combines TRBV20-1 with TRBJ2-3, with a possible D match to TRBD1 (5 bases). Germline loops: CDR1 DFQATT, CDR2 SNEGSKA (reference sequence). V shed 1 base and J shed 5 bases, with 13 bases lying between them. This CDR3 comprises 14 residues. The CDR3 coding sequence is TGCAGTGCTAGAGGCTCAGGGAAAGGAGATACGCAGTATTTT. Translating it yields CSARGSGKGDTQYF.

This clonotype was seen many times. The CDR3 DNA reads TGCAGTGCTCTCCAACCGACTGGGCGGAACACTGAAGCTTTCTTT. Its translation: CSALQPTGRNTEAFF. The chain combines TRBV20-1 with TRBJ1-1; D is ambiguous. V gave up 5 bases and J gave up 1 base, with 17 bases separating them. CDR3 size: 15 residues. Germline-derived CDR1 and CDR2 are DFQATT and SNEGSKA (reference sequence).

V gene TRBV5-1 combines with J gene TRBJ1-2, with D perhaps matching TRBD1 (5 bases). Trimming took off 4 bases at V and 4 bases at J, with 14 bases between the two ends. Germline V gene sequence: CDR1 SGHRS, CDR2 YFSETQ. This CDR3 spans 14 amino acids. CDR3 sequence reads: CASSTTAEGYGYTF. CDR3 bases: TGCGCCAGCAGCACGACAGCAGAGGGCTATGGCTACACCTTC.

This clonotype has only a few counts. The J gene is TRBJ1-1, the V gene TRBV10-3, with 12 bases fitting TRBD1. Trimming cost V 4 bases and J 6 bases; bases outside gene matches: 6. Germline lookup yields CDR1 ENHRY and CDR2 SYGVKD. The CDR3 is made up of 15 amino acids. CDR3 in amino acids: CAISGGGQGASEAFF. The CDR3, as DNA: TGTGCCATCAGTGGGGGGGGACAGGGGGCTTCTGAAGCTTTCTTT.

V gene TRBV4-3 combines with J gene TRBJ2-1; D perhaps matches TRBD2 (6 bases). Germline lookup yields CDR1 LGHNA and CDR2 YSLEER. The V and J ends lost 0 bases and 9 bases respectively, with 21 bases between them. The CDR3 runs 17 residues. The CDR3 coding sequence is TGCGCCAGCAGCCAAGATGTTGTCGGCGGGATGAGCGGTGAGCAGTTCTTC. It translates to CASSQDVVGGMSGEQFF.

This clonotype was counted between two and nine times. V is TRBV20-1 and J is TRBJ2-1; D call uncertain. The CDR3 has 13 amino acids. Germline V gene lookup returns CDR1 DFQATT and CDR2 SNEGSKA (reference sequence). CDR3 sequence: CSGLDTSYNEQFF. The CDR3 bases are TGCAGCGGTTTAGACACCTCCTACAATGAGCAGTTCTTC.

In this sample, this clonotype turned up a few times. This CDR3 reads CASSLGRTDSPLHF. CDR3 nucleotides: TGTGCCAGCAGCTTAGGACGGACCGATTCACCCCTCCACTTT. The chain has TRBV11-2 and TRBJ1-6; no reliable D call. CDR1 is SGHAT and CDR2 is FQNNGV in the germline V gene. With 1 base removed from V and 8 bases from J, the gap between germline ends came to 9 bases. This CDR3 has 14 residues.

This clonotype has only a few counts. The chain employs TRBV6-5 and TRBJ2-7; either TRBD1 or TRBD2 may supply D (6 bases each). Trimming cost V 0 bases and J 12 bases, with 15 bases left between them. Germline V gives CDR1 MNHEY, CDR2 SVGAGI. There are 13 residues in the CDR3. The CDR3 nucleotides are TGTGCCAGCAGTTACTCGGGGGCGGGGTTTTGGTACTTC. Translation gives CASSYSGAGFWYF.

CDR3 sequence reads: CASSYKGQGRSGNTIYF. The CDR3 DNA is TGTGCCAGCAGTTACAAGGGACAGGGAAGGTCTGGAAACACCATATATTTT. This chain connects TRBV6-5 to TRBJ1-3; TRBD1 matches at 9 bases. The CDR3 spans 17 residues. CDR1 is MNHEY and CDR2 is SVGAGI in the germline V gene. J was trimmed by 1 base and V by 2 bases; bases with no gene match: 6.

This clonotype was counted a few times. The V and J genes are TRBV12-3 or TRBV12-4 and TRBJ2-1; 7 positions agree with TRBD2. The CDR3 consists of 16 residues. With V trimmed by 3 bases and J by 0 bases, 5 bases remained unmatched. CDR3 region: CASSLGGRYSYNEQFF. The CDR3 DNA reads TGTGCCAGCAGTTTGGGCGGGAGATACTCCTACAATGAGCAGTTCTTC.

The V gene is TRBV29-1, the J gene TRBJ2-5, with no clear D. V was clipped by 7 bases and J by 1 base, with 7 bases between them. This CDR3 contains 11 residues. Germline V CDR1 and CDR2: SQVTM, ANQGSEA. CDR3 region: CSAKPQETQYF. CDR3 bases: TGCAGCGCTAAGCCCCAAGAGACCCAGTACTTC.

This clonotype was counted between two and nine times. The chain is built from TRBV20-1 and TRBJ2-7, with 10 bases lining up with TRBD2. J gave up 3 bases and V 0 bases, and 5 bases lay outside the gene matches. Germline values: CDR1 DFQATT, CDR2 SNEGSKA (reference sequence). The CDR3 length is 15 residues. The CDR3 DNA reads as TGCAGTGCTAGAGATGAGGCTAGCGGGAGCTACGAGCAGTACTTC. It specifies CSARDEASGSYEQYF.

This clonotype occurred a few times. The chain links TRBV20-1 to TRBJ1-1; 7 nucleotides align to TRBD1. The CDR3 runs 12 residues. The germline V gene has CDR1 DFQATT and CDR2 SNEGSKA (reference sequence). CDR3 DNA: TGCAGCGCAGACAGGGAGGGTACTGAAGCTTTCTTT. It encodes CSADREGTEAFF.

The chain links TRBV9 to TRBJ1-1, with 10 bases identical to TRBD1. This CDR3 spans 18 amino acids. J gave up 2 bases and V 4 bases, and 14 bases lay outside the gene matches. Germline CDR1 reads SGDLS; CDR2 reads YYNGEE. The CDR3 DNA follows: TGTGCCAGCAGCCCTAGCGGGCAAAAGACAGGGGGCAACACTGAAGCTTTCTTT. Amino acid sequence: CASSPSGQKTGGNTEAFF.